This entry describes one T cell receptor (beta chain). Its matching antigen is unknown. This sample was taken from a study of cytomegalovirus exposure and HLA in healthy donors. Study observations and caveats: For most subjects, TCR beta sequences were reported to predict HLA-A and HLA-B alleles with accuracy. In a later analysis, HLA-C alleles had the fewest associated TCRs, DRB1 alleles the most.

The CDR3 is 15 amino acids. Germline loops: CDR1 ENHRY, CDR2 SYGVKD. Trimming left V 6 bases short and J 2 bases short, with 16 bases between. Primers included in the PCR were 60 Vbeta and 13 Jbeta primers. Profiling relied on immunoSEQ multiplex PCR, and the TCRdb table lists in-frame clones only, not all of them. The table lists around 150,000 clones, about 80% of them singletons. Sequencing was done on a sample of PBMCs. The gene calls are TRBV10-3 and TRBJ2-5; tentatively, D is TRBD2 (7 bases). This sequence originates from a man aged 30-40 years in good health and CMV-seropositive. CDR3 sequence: CAIRGGAGDQETQYF. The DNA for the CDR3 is TGTGCCATCAGGGGGGGGGCAGGGGATCAAGAGACCCAGTACTTC.